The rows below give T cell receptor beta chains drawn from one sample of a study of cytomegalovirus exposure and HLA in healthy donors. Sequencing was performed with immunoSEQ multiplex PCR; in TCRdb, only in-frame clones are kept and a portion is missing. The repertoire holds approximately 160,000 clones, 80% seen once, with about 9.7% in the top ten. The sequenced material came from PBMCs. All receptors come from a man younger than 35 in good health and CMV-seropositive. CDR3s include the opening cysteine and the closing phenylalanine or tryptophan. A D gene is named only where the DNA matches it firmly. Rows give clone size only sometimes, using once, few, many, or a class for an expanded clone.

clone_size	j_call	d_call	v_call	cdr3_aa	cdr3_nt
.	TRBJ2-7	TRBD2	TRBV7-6	CASSSQLAGGLSSYEQYF	TGTGCCAGCAGCTCGCAACTAGCGGGAGGCTTATCCTCCTACGAGCAGTACTTC
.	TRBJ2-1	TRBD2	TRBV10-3	CAISGSYGRASNEQFF	TGTGCCATCAGTGGGAGCTACGGGAGGGCATCCAATGAGCAGTTCTTC
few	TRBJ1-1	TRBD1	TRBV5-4	CASSWGTGGNTEAFF	TGTGCCAGCAGCTGGGGGACAGGGGGCAATACTGAAGCTTTCTTT
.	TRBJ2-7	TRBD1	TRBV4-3	CASSLCGTGSHEQYF	TGCGCCAGCAGCCTGTGTGGGACAGGGTCCCACGAGCAGTACTTC
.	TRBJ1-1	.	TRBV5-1	CASSLSAGQNTEAFF	TGCGCCAGCAGCTTGTCGGCAGGCCAGAACACTGAAGCTTTCTTT
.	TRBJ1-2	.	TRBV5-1	CASSLDVTIKYGYTF	TGCGCCAGCAGCTTGGATGTCACTATTAAGTACGGCTACACCTTC
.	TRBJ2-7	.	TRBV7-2	CASSLWTPGPYEQYF	TGTGCCAGCAGCTTGTGGACACCGGGCCCTTACGAGCAGTACTTC
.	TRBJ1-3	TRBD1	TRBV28	CATHLTGAGNTIYF	TGTGCCACCCACCTAACAGGGGCTGGAAACACCATATATTTT
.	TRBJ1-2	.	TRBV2	CASSVEAGGSYGYTF	TGTGCCAGCAGTGTGGAGGCAGGCGGGAGCTATGGCTACACCTTC
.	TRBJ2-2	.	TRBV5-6	CASSPRGYVAGELFF	TGTGCCAGCAGCCCCCGGGGATATGTTGCCGGGGAGCTGTTTTTT
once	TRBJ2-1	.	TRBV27	CASSLLVPNNEQFF	TGTGCCAGCAGTTTACTAGTGCCCAACAATGAGCAGTTCTTC
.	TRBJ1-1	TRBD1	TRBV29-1	CSVEDPRAGGTEAFF	TGCAGCGTTGAAGACCCCAGGGCAGGGGGCACTGAAGCTTTCTTT
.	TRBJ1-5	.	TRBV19	CASSIIGDSNQPQHF	TGTGCCAGTAGTATCATAGGGGATAGCAATCAGCCCCAGCATTTT
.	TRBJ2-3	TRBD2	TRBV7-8	CAHLGTSGRAIWPDTQYF	TGTGCCCACCTAGGGACTAGCGGGAGGGCGATTTGGCCAGATACGCAGTATTTT
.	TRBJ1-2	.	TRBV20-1	CSAQRGGYTF	TGCAGTGCTCAGAGAGGAGGCTACACCTTC
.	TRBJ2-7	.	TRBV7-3	CASSSGSWNEQYF	TGTGCCAGCAGCTCAGGGTCGTGGAACGAGCAGTACTTC
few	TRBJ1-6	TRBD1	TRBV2	CASSEAQGANSPLHF	TGTGCCAGCAGTGAAGCGCAGGGGGCTAATTCACCCCTCCACTTT
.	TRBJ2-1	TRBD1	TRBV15	CAVPKPGQIDNEQFF	TGTGCCGTGCCCAAACCGGGACAGATTGACAATGAGCAGTTCTTC
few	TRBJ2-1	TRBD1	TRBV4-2	CASSLLRDRDNEQFF	TGTGCCAGCAGCCTCCTCAGGGACAGGGACAATGAGCAGTTCTTC
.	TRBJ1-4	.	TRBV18	CASSPQRATNEKLFF	TGTGCCAGCTCACCACAACGAGCAACTAATGAAAAACTGTTTTTT
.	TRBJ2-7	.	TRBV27	CASSLSGTTYEQYF	TGTGCCAGCAGTTTGAGTGGGACAACCTACGAGCAGTACTTC
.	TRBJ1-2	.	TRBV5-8	CASSSLPGHENYGYTF	TGTGCCAGCAGCTCTCTCCCCGGACACGAAAACTATGGCTACACCTTC
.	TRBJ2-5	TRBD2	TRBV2	CASYPGTREQYF	TGTGCCAGTTATCCCGGGACTAGAGAGCAGTACTTC
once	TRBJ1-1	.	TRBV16	CASSQSVWKRGGEAFF	TGTGCCAGCAGCCAATCGGTCTGGAAGAGGGGGGGTGAAGCTTTCTTT